This entry features one T cell receptor beta chain sequence. Its antigen is undetermined. The time point is: pre-sensitization, week 0. Stated treatment: therapeutic diphenylcyclopropenone sensitization with weekly scalp DPC. Before extraction, the whole blood was not fractionated, and total RNA was taken from it. The CDR3 has 14 residues. Trimming removed 3 bases from V and 4 bases from J, with 13 bases in between. CDR1 and CDR2 from the germline V gene are SGHAT and FQDESV (reference sequence). The sample is drawn from a study of human T cells and chemical hapten exposure. Study results and caveats: Alopecia affected the donors, so their immune response may differ from healthy people's. Compared with pre-sensitization or healthy control sets, expanded TCRs clustered more.

Library preparation tagged each individual cDNA molecule with a unique molecular identifier. TCRdb analysed the RACE reads with MiXCR anew, one entry per CDR3 protein. Of about 260,000 distinct CDR3 sequences in the sample, about 9% were seen once. Sample: whole blood, taken in connection with sensitization to the hapten diphenylcyclopropenone (DPC). The receptor comes from a woman aged 40 to 50 with alopecia areata. Some clones in this sample may be carry-over from other donors' samples. V is TRBV11-1 and J is TRBJ2-7, with D unresolved. The CDR3 bases are TGTGCCAGCAGCTTGGCGAGTTACGGATACGAGCAGTACTTC. The encoded protein is CASSLASYGYEQYF.